The 28 T cell receptor beta chains in this list originate from one sample, sequenced in a study of T cell responses to AZD1222 COVID-19 vaccine. Profiled with immunoSEQ multiplex PCR; TCRdb holds only in-frame clones, not every one. The sample records 150,000 or so clones, roughly nine tenths being singletons. The material was peripheral blood, obtained on day 0 of AZD1222 vaccination. The source is an adult in good health.

This clone was picked up one time. The J gene is TRBJ1-1, the V gene TRBV6-2 or TRBV6-3; D ambiguous. This CDR3 region has 14 residues. The germline CDR1 and CDR2 sequences are MNHEY and SVGEGT. V was pared by 2 bases and J by 6 bases, with 13 bases between. CDR3 coding DNA: TGTGCCAGCAGTTACGAAATCATCAGCCCTGAAGCTTTCTTT. Translated, it gives CASSYEIISPEAFF.

V gene TRBV7-2 combines with J gene TRBJ2-1; 10 nucleotides match TRBD2. This CDR3 has 15 amino acids. The J segment lost 8 bases and the V segment lost 2 bases, leaving 6 bases of the junction unmatched. Germline values: CDR1 SGHTA, CDR2 FQGNSA. The CDR3 bases are TGTGCCAGCAGCTTATCTAGCGGGAGCAGGGATGAGCAGTTCTTC. It encodes CASSLSSGSRDEQFF.

This chain uses TRBV18 with TRBJ2-2; D is possibly TRBD2 (5 bases). Germline loops: CDR1 KGHSH, CDR2 LQKENI. The germline V and J ends were trimmed by 0 bases and 5 bases, with 13 bases remaining between them. The CDR3 length is 16 residues. In DNA, the CDR3 is TGTGCCAGCTCACCACCCTCGAGGGATCGGACCGGGGAGCTGTTTTTT. This encodes CASSPPSRDRTGELFF.

The V gene is TRBV19, the J gene TRBJ2-1; TRBD1 might be the D (6 bases). Germline values: CDR1 LNHDA, CDR2 SQIVND (reference sequence). The length of the CDR3 is 14 residues. With 0 bases removed from V and 12 bases from J, the gap between germline ends came to 15 bases. The CDR3 loop reads CASSIDFRGIGQFF. DNA for the CDR3: TGTGCCAGTAGTATAGATTTCAGGGGCATCGGGCAGTTCTTC.

J is TRBJ1-2 and V is TRBV9, with a tentative D call TRBD1 (5 bases). The CDR3 runs 13 residues. The germline V gene encodes CDR1 SGDLS and CDR2 YYNGEE. Deletions cut 0 bases from V and 8 bases from J, with 11 bases between. CDR3 residues: CASSVEGFRGYTF. The CDR3 DNA sequence: TGTGCCAGCAGCGTAGAGGGGTTCAGGGGCTACACCTTC.

This clone was seen a few times. The DNA of the CDR3 is TGTGCCAGCAGTTTATCCAGCGGGCCAGCCTACGAGCAGTACTTC. It encodes CASSLSSGPAYEQYF. This chain uses TRBV27 with TRBJ2-7, with D perhaps matching TRBD2 (6 bases). The CDR3 runs to 15 residues. CDR1 is MNHEY and CDR2 is SMNVEV in the germline V gene (reference sequence). Between the trimmed V and J ends, which lost 0 bases and 2 bases, there was a span of 11 bases.

This clone occurred once. The rearrangement links TRBV7-9 to TRBJ1-2, with TRBD1 as a possible D gene (5 bases). The CDR3 runs 15 residues. Trimming took off 0 bases at V and 6 bases at J, with 14 bases between the two ends. Germline CDR1 SEHNR, CDR2 FQNEAQ (reference sequence). The CDR3 loop is CASSLAAGLGDGYTF. The CDR3 nucleotides are TGTGCCAGCAGCTTAGCAGCAGGGCTCGGAGATGGCTACACCTTC.

V gene TRBV19 combines with J gene TRBJ2-2; no clear D gene. Per germline, CDR1 LNHDA and CDR2 SQIVND (reference sequence). The germline V and J ends were trimmed by 3 bases and 3 bases, with 2 bases remaining between them. The CDR3 is 12 residues long. CDR3 region: CASSIYTGELFF. CDR3 nucleotides: TGTGCCAGTAGTATCTACACCGGGGAGCTGTTTTTT.

V usage is TRBV6-2 or TRBV6-3 and J usage is TRBJ2-4; TRBD1 or TRBD2 may be the D gene (5 bases each). CDR3 length: 13 residues. Per the germline V gene, CDR1 is MNHEY and CDR2 is SVGEGT. The V gene lost 5 bases and the J gene lost 1 base, with 6 bases spanning the gap. This chain's CDR3 is CASSEGAKNIQYF. The DNA of the CDR3 is TGTGCCAGCAGTGAGGGGGCCAAAAACATTCAGTACTTC.

The chain couples TRBV5-8 to TRBJ1-4; 7 positions match TRBD1. Germline V gene data show CDR1 as SGHTS and CDR2 as YDEGEE. Trimming cost V 3 bases and J 0 bases; bases outside gene matches: 2. The CDR3 totals 15 residues. CDR3 residues: CASSYRGPTNEKLFF. CDR3 nucleotide sequence: TGTGCCAGCAGCTACAGGGGCCCAACTAATGAAAAACTGTTTTTT.

The CDR3 region is CASSSLAGGSETQYF. CDR3 bases: TGTGCCAGCAGCTCACTAGCGGGAGGATCAGAGACCCAGTACTTC. The chain combines TRBV7-9 with TRBJ2-5; TRBD2 matches at 12 bases. CDR3 length: 15 residues. CDR1 is SEHNR and CDR2 is FQNEAQ in the germline V gene (reference sequence). V was clipped by 4 bases and J by 4 bases; unmatched bases: 4.

The gene calls are TRBV11-2 and TRBJ2-6; 10 bases match TRBD2. Germline V gives CDR1 SGHAT, CDR2 FQNNGV. V dropped 2 bases and J dropped 0; count of bases not matched to a gene: 4. This CDR3 region has 18 residues. The CDR3 bases are TGTGCCAGCAGCTTAAAACTAGCGGGAATCTCTGGGGCCAACGTCCTGACTTTC. Its protein is CASSLKLAGISGANVLTF.

This rearrangement joins TRBV12-5 to TRBJ2-7; the D is unclear. The length of the CDR3 is 10 residues. Germline V lookup: CDR1 LGHNT, CDR2 FRNRAP. V was clipped by 5 bases and J by 4 bases, with 3 bases between them. The CDR3 DNA reads as TGTGCTAGTGGTCATTACGAGCAGTACTTC. It is translated as CASGHYEQYF. Full variable domain (remainder filled in from reference TRBV12-5 and TRBJ2-7): DARVTQTPRHKVTEMGQEVTMRCQPILGHNTVFWYRQTMMQGLELLAYFRNRAPLDDSGMPKDRFSAEMPDATLATLKIQPSEPRDSAVYFCASGHYEQYFGPGTRLTVT.

V and J are TRBV6-2 or TRBV6-3 and TRBJ1-1; perhaps TRBD1 as D (5 bases). Germline CDR1 reads MNHEY; CDR2 reads SVGEGT. The length of the CDR3 is 12 residues. Between the trimmed V and J ends, which lost 4 bases and 7 bases, there was a span of 10 bases. The CDR3: CASSLGRGEAFF. In nucleotides, the CDR3 is TGTGCCAGCAGTTTGGGACGGGGTGAAGCTTTCTTT.

The chain carries TRBV7-2 and TRBJ2-7; D is perhaps TRBD1 or TRBD2 (6 bases each). Germline CDR1 is SGHTA and CDR2 is FQGNSA. Trimming cost V 3 bases and J 2 bases, with 11 bases left between them. This CDR3 is built from 14 residues. The CDR3 coding sequence is TGTGCCAGCAGCTTGAACGGGGGCCCCTACGAGCAGTACTTC. Translated: CASSLNGGPYEQYF.

This chain uses TRBV2 with TRBJ1-5; 9 nucleotides match TRBD1. Germline values: CDR1 SNHLY, CDR2 FYNNEI. The ends lost 6 bases at V and 7 bases at J; junction bases unmatched: 10. This CDR3 is built from 15 residues. CDR3: CASRATGGVGQPQHF. The CDR3 DNA sequence: TGTGCCAGCAGGGCCACAGGGGGCGTAGGGCAGCCCCAGCATTTT.

The rearrangement joins TRBV28 to TRBJ2-1; TRBD1 agrees at 7 bases. V dropped 5 bases and J dropped 8; count of bases not matched to a gene: 6. The CDR3 sequence is 13 residues long. The germline V gene encodes CDR1 MDHEN and CDR2 SYDVKM. In DNA form, the CDR3 reads TGTGCCAGCAGTCATAACAGGGGTGATGAGCAGTTCTTC. Amino acids: CASSHNRGDEQFF.

Note on this clone: Other DNA sequences in this specimen translate into the identical CDR3. The chain carries TRBV28 and TRBJ1-3; TRBD1 is a possible D gene (6 bases). With 3 bases removed from V and 1 base from J, the gap between germline ends came to 7 bases. This CDR3 contains 14 residues. CDR1 and CDR2 from the germline V gene are MDHEN and SYDVKM. The CDR3 DNA sequence: TGTGCCAGCAGTTTGGGGGCGTCTGGAAACACCATATATTTT. Protein sequence: CASSLGASGNTIYF. The full variable domain, in which reference TRBV28 and TRBJ1-3 provide the parts outside the CDR3, is DVKVTQSSRYLVKRTGEKVFLECVQDMDHENMFWYRQDPGLGLRLIYFSYDVKMKEKGDIPEGYSVSREKKERFSLILESASTNQTSMYLCASSLGASGNTIYFGEGSWLTVV.

This chain joins TRBV19 and TRBJ1-6, with TRBD1 matching 10 bases. The V segment lost 4 bases and the J segment 4 bases; nucleotides outside the gene matches: 4. The CDR3 loop spans 16 amino acids. CDR1 LNHDA and CDR2 SQIVND come from the germline V gene (reference sequence). Here the CDR3 DNA reads TGTGCCAGTAGTACCCGGGACAGGGGATATAATTCACCCCTCCACTTT. Amino acid sequence: CASSTRDRGYNSPLHF.

CDR3 amino acids: CASRQRQGGKLFF. The CDR3 region has the DNA TGTGCCAGCAGACAGCGACAGGGTGGGAAACTGTTTTTT. The J gene is TRBJ1-4, the V gene TRBV28; 7 nucleotides align to TRBD1. Germline V gives CDR1 MDHEN, CDR2 SYDVKM. V gave up 6 bases and J gave up 11 bases; unmatched junction bases: 9. The CDR3 loop spans 13 amino acids.

This sequence joins TRBV6-4 and TRBJ2-1; D might be TRBD2 (7 bases). Germline assignment: CDR1 MRHNA and CDR2 SNTAGT. CDR3 size: 15 residues. Trimming pared 0 bases from V and 8 bases from J, leaving 14 bases between. DNA of the CDR3: TGTGCCAGCAGTGACTCGAGGGGGGGCATCGATGAGCAGTTCTTC. Protein sequence: CASSDSRGGIDEQFF.

The rearrangement uses TRBV5-1 and TRBJ1-2, with 7 nucleotides matching TRBD1. J lost 4 bases, V lost 3 bases, and 12 bases had no gene match. The germline V gene encodes CDR1 SGHRS and CDR2 YFSETQ. The CDR3 is 16 residues long. CDR3 DNA sequence: TGCGCCAGCAGCTCGGACAGGCCCGAGAGGGGCTATGGCTACACCTTC. This translates into CASSSDRPERGYGYTF.

The chain joins TRBV3-1 (or the pseudogene TRBV3-2) to TRBJ1-1; D is possibly TRBD1 (6 bases). V gave up 2 bases and J gave up 0 bases, with 22 bases separating them. This CDR3 spans 19 amino acids. Germline V gives CDR1 LGHDT, CDR2 YNNKEL (reference sequence). CDR3 bases: TGTGCCAGCAGCCAAAGATACTACCGGGACATCAAGATGAACACTGAAGCTTTCTTT. Amino acids: CASSQRYYRDIKMNTEAFF.

The chain has TRBV19 and TRBJ1-6; unclear D gene. Trimming removed 8 bases at V and 3 bases at J, with 14 bases between. Germline values: CDR1 LNHDA, CDR2 SQIVND (reference sequence). This CDR3 spans 15 amino acids. The CDR3 coding sequence is TGTGCCAGTGGTCGAGAGGCGGACTATAATTCACCCCTCCACTTT. Translated, it gives CASGREADYNSPLHF.

The V and J genes are TRBV7-2 and TRBJ2-2, with TRBD2 identical over 8 bases. Per germline, CDR1 SGHTA and CDR2 FQGNSA. The CDR3 runs 14 residues. After removal of 7 bases from V and 5 bases from J, the junction contained 6 bases not matched to a gene. The CDR3 DNA follows: TGTGCCAGCAAGCGGGAGAGGCGGACCGGGGAGCTGTTTTTT. Translating gives CASKRERRTGELFF. Full variable domain (missing parts from reference TRBV7-2 and TRBJ2-2): GAGVSQSPSNKVTEKGKDVELRCDPISGHTALYWYRQSLGQGLEFLIYFQGNSAPDKSGLPSDRFSAERTGGSVSTLTIQRTQQEDSAVYLCASKRERRTGELFFGEGSRLTVL.

The J gene is TRBJ1-2, the V gene TRBV28; a possible D gene is TRBD1 (5 bases). Germline CDR1 reads MDHEN; CDR2 reads SYDVKM. Trimming cost V 5 bases and J 1 base, with 11 bases left between them. This CDR3 is built from 14 residues. DNA of the CDR3: TGTGCCAGCAGTCCGGGGGGGGTTAACTATGGCTACACCTTC. As protein: CASSPGGVNYGYTF.

The genes are TRBV5-1 and TRBJ1-1; 7 nucleotides align to TRBD1. With V trimmed by 4 bases and J by 1 base, 10 bases remained unmatched. The CDR3 loop spans 16 amino acids. Germline V gene lookup returns CDR1 SGHRS and CDR2 YFSETQ. The CDR3: CASSTTSGTANTEAFF. The CDR3 region has the DNA TGCGCCAGCAGCACCACCTCCGGGACAGCGAACACTGAAGCTTTCTTT.

The chain uses TRBV3-1 (or the pseudogene TRBV3-2) and TRBJ1-2; 7 bases map to TRBD1. Germline assignment: CDR1 LGHDT and CDR2 YNNKEL (reference sequence). This CDR3 is built from 15 residues. With V trimmed by 0 bases and J by 7 bases, 8 bases remained unmatched. CDR3 coding DNA: TGTGCCAGCAGCCAAGATGACAGGGCGAGTGGTGGCTACACCTTC. This sequence encodes CASSQDDRASGGYTF.